This T cell receptor (beta chain) came from a study of blood T cell repertoires in COVID-19 (dated by TCRdb to between 2020 and 2021). The study in broad terms: The collaborator samples originated in the United States, Italy and Spain and spanned the acute and convalescent phases of COVID-19. The samples were drawn from two sources: the first 160 participants of the ongoing ImmuneRACE study, and fewer than 1,500 subjects contributed by 6 global collaborators. Deeply sampled blood TCRbeta repertoires from subjects exposed to, actively infected with, or recovered from COVID-19 were included in the dataset. The material from the prospective study consisted of cDNA or gDNA derived from T cells, B-cell-depleted T cells, or PBMCs. Where available, HLA class I and class II types were taken from metadata supplied by the sample provider and were not determined by assay-based typing. Sample metadata almost always included a de-identified subject ID, COVID-19 status, age in years and sex. The repertoires were released in a freely available public database intended as a resource for research on the immune response to SARS-CoV-2. Paper-wide results and their limitations: The amount of clinical and demographic metadata varied by source and participant and was provided uncurated.

One collaborating source in Seattle enrolled patients while the patients were actively infected and followed the patients over time throughout the course of disease. Whole blood was collected in K2EDTA tubes by collaborating institutions according to the institutions' own protocols. For TCRbeta analysis, collaborator samples were shipped as frozen whole blood, as isolated PBMCs, or as DNA extracted from either sample type. The table lists this clone with a few counts. It lacks a known antigen. The sample holds no much larger clone one base away, and base qualities are not on file. The immunoSEQ Assay, a bias-controlled multiplex PCR, was used to amplify TCRbeta CDR3 regions from genomic DNA. The published analysis was carried out like this. The number of nucleated cells in each sample was estimated from the amplification of reference gene primers within the assay. To quantify the absolute abundance of each unique TCRbeta CDR3 rearrangement, sequence reads were collapsed and filtered. For each sample, productive Simpson clonality was calculated as the square root of Simpson's diversity index over productive rearrangements. Held by TCRdb, this immuneACCESS table contains in-frame sequences only and omits some clones. Under half of the omission traces to an unresolved V gene where checked; the cause of the rest is unknown. The V and J calls and clone size are taken from that table; D and trimming were inferred from the DNA. The sample records tens of thousands of clones, roughly 80% of which are singletons. Less than 7% of the sample comes from the top ten.

Taken from cysteine to phenylalanine, the CDR3 has 14 residues. Kept here is only the CDR3 DNA, which spans 42 bases and is read in frame from base 1. From the germline V gene (reference sequence), CDR1 is SEHNR and CDR2 is FQNEAQ. V is cut back by 5 bases and J by 5 bases, with 7 bases in the junction unmatched. Sequencing was performed on peripheral blood. Recombination linked TRBV7-9 to TRBJ2-7; 9 central nucleotides agree with TRBD1. The receptor was isolated from a man aged 65 to 85 with COVID-19, enrolled during active disease. CDR3 region: CASSPRDREDEQYF. The sequenced DNA: TGTGCCAGCAGCCCACGGGACAGGGAGGACGAGCAGTACTTC.